This is a list of T cell receptor beta chains from one sample in a study of blood T cells in healthy people across ages. TCRdb re-derived calls from the 5' RACE reads in MiXCR, one entry per CDR3 protein. The sample contains around 1.5 million distinct CDR3 sequences, roughly 30% of which appear only once. The material sequenced was blood. All receptors derive from a woman under 40 in good health. Both conserved end residues are part of each CDR3. The D gene is left open where the match is weak. Clone size is not always given. Where it is, it says once, few, many or a class for expanded clones.

D	V	size	J	DNA	CDR3
TRBD2	TRBV28	few	TRBJ2-5	TGTGCCAGCAGGCGGGGGACGGGGGTTTTGAAGACCCAGTACTTC	CASRRGTGVLKTQYF
-	TRBV7-8	-	TRBJ1-5	TGTGCCAGCAGCTTAACCGACTCCCGGAATCAGCCCCAGCATTTT	CASSLTDSRNQPQHF
-	TRBV29-1	few	TRBJ2-7	TGCAGCGTTGAAGATCAAGCCCAGGAGCAGTACTTC	CSVEDQAQEQYF
-	TRBV13	-	TRBJ2-7	TGTGCCAGCAGCCAACTCCGGGGTGAGCTCCACTCCTACGAGCAGTACTTC	CASSQLRGELHSYEQYF
-	TRBV20-1	-	TRBJ2-5	TGCAGTGCTACCTTGTCCGGGGTACAAGAGACCCAGTACTTC	CSATLSGVQETQYF
-	TRBV3-1	-	TRBJ1-2	TGTGCCAGCAGCCAAGCCCCACAGTCTAACTATGGCTACACCTTC	CASSQAPQSNYGYTF
-	TRBV7-9	-	TRBJ2-5	TGTGCCAGCAGCCCCAGTTCGGTTCGGGAGGAGACCCAGTACTTC	CASSPSSVREETQYF
-	TRBV9	-	TRBJ2-5	TGTGCCAGCAGCGTCCCTTTAGAGACCCAGTACTTC	CASSVPLETQYF
-	TRBV4-1	once	TRBJ2-3	TGCGCCAGCAGGCAAGCGAGGACAGATACGCAGTATTTT	CASRQARTDTQYF
-	TRBV11-2	few	TRBJ2-3	TGTGCCAGCAGCTTTGGGGGGCCCGTACAAGATACGCAGTATTTT	CASSFGGPVQDTQYF
-	TRBV18	many	TRBJ2-5	TGTGCCAGCAGCGAAACAGGGAAAGAGACCCAGTACTTC	CASSETGKETQYF
TRBD2	TRBV7-3	-	TRBJ2-1	TGTGCCAGCAGCTTTACGGGGGGGCGCGATGAGCAGTTCTTC	CASSFTGGRDEQFF
TRBD2	TRBV24-1	-	TRBJ2-1	TGTGCCACCAGTGACCAGGGGACTAGCGGGAGGAATGAGCAGTTCTTC	CATSDQGTSGRNEQFF
-	TRBV7-6	-	TRBJ2-5	TGTGCCAGCAGCCCACAAAGACGTCCGCAAGAGACCCAGTACTTC	CASSPQRRPQETQYF
-	TRBV20-1	few	TRBJ2-4	TGCAGTGTACCCGTCGGGGGTAACATTCAGTACTTC	CSVPVGGNIQYF
-	TRBV10-3	many	TRBJ2-5	TGTGCCATCAGTGAGTCCGGGGATACCCAAGAGACCCAGTACTTC	CAISESGDTQETQYF
-	TRBV2	-	TRBJ1-3	TGTGCCAGCAGTGATGCGTCATCCTCTGGAAACACCATATATTTT	CASSDASSSGNTIYF
-	TRBV30	-	TRBJ2-7	TGTGCCTGGAGTGAGCGGGTGCCCTGGGAGCAGTACTTC	CAWSERVPWEQYF
-	TRBV7-2	few	TRBJ2-7	TGTGCCAGCAGCTTAGACAGAATCTCCTACGAGCAGTACTTC	CASSLDRISYEQYF
-	TRBV20-1	many	TRBJ1-2	TGCAGTGCTAGAGCCCTAAAGGATGGCTACACCTTC	CSARALKDGYTF
TRBD2	TRBV7-9	-	TRBJ2-1	TGTGCCAGCAGCTTAGAAGGCGGGAGCTGGAATGAGCAGTTCTTC	CASSLEGGSWNEQFF
-	TRBV5-6	few	TRBJ2-7	TGTGCCAGCAGCTTGGTCGACCAGCATACCTTCTACGAGCAGTACTTC	CASSLVDQHTFYEQYF
-	TRBV7-2	-	TRBJ2-6	TGTGCCAGCAGCTTAATGGGTAACCTAGGCTCTGGGGCCAACGTCCTGACTTTC	CASSLMGNLGSGANVLTF
TRBD1	TRBV6-5	-	TRBJ2-1	TGTGCCAGCAGTAAGGGACAGGCCTACAATGAGCAGTTCTTC	CASSKGQAYNEQFF
TRBD1	TRBV6-6	-	TRBJ1-1	TGTGCCACCCGGACAGGGACCGACCTCACTGAAGCTTTCTTT	CATRTGTDLTEAFF
TRBD1	TRBV12-3/TRBV12-4	-	TRBJ2-7	TGTGCCAGCAGTTTTGAGACAGGGGGCGCTTTCACCTACGAGCAGTACTTC	CASSFETGGAFTYEQYF
TRBD1	TRBV5-1	-	TRBJ2-5	TGCGCCAGCAGCTCGGCCAGGACAGGGGGACTGGAGACCCAGTACTTC	CASSSARTGGLETQYF